Listed here is a single T cell receptor beta chain. The CDR3 length is 12 residues. V gave up 6 bases and J gave up 7 bases, with 15 bases separating them. Germline V gene data show CDR1 as DFQATT and CDR2 as SNEGSKA (reference sequence). The data derive from a study of CD8 T cells in Susac syndrome. An input of 0.5 to 1 ug of RNA was subjected to reverse transcription using random hexamers. TCRdb itself ran the immunoSEQ multiplex PCR reads through MiXCR, one entry per CDR3 protein. The sample records approximately 260,000 distinct CDR3 sequences, 90% to 96% being singletons. The TEMRA cells underwent FACS enrichment, while the CD8+ and CD4+ T cells underwent negative isolation.

The chain combines TRBV20-1 with TRBJ1-2; no definite D call. Sequences were obtained from CD4+ T cells from PBMCs. The TCR sequence derives from a human donor with Susac syndrome. CDR3: CSAALAPGGYTF. The CDR3 DNA reads as TGCAGTGCCGCTCTGGCACCTGGTGGCTACACCTTC.